A selection of T cell receptor beta chains follows, all from one sample in a study of blood T cell repertoires in COVID-19. Sequencing used immunoSEQ multiplex PCR; TCRdb keeps in-frame clones, though not all of them. The data hold about 30,000 clones, with about nine tenths observed a single time. What was sequenced was peripheral blood. All receptors come from a man in his sixties or seventies with active or convalescent COVID-19. The CDR3 runs from the conserved cysteine through the conserved F or W. A D gene is named only where the DNA matches it firmly. Size tells how often a clone was seen (once, few, many) or the class of an expanded clone, and some rows leave it out.

TRBV19	TRBD1	TRBJ1-4	-	CASSTQTGGQEKLFF	TGTGCCAGTAGTACACAGACAGGGGGACAGGAAAAACTGTTTTTT
TRBV2	-	TRBJ2-6	-	CASSPSRSGANVLTF	TGTGCCAGCAGCCCAAGCCGCTCTGGGGCCAACGTCCTGACTTTC
TRBV4-3	TRBD2	TRBJ2-1	-	CASSPSGGGGYEQFF	TGCGCCAGCAGCCCGTCGGGGGGGGGCGGGTATGAGCAGTTCTTC
TRBV14	-	TRBJ2-5	-	CASSQSGTQYF	TGTGCCAGCAGCCAATCGGGGACCCAGTACTTC
TRBV25-1	TRBD1	TRBJ1-2	-	CASSVRQGDYGYTF	TGTGCCAGCAGCGTGAGACAGGGGGATTATGGCTACACCTTC
TRBV20-1	-	TRBJ2-1	-	CSASDQGGGSYNEQFF	TGCAGTGCTAGTGACCAGGGAGGGGGGTCCTACAATGAGCAGTTCTTC
TRBV2	TRBD1	TRBJ2-2	-	CASREDRDTGELFF	TGTGCCAGCAGGGAGGACAGGGATACCGGGGAGCTGTTTTTT
TRBV30	TRBD1	TRBJ1-2	-	CAWQTGGGYTF	TGTGCCTGGCAAACAGGGGGCGGCTACACCTTC
TRBV5-6	-	TRBJ2-5	-	CASSLDRQETQYF	TGTGCCAGCAGCTTAGACAGACAAGAGACCCAGTACTTC
TRBV5-1	-	TRBJ1-1	once	CASSLGGAGARMNTEAFF	TGCGCCAGCAGCTTGGGGGGAGCGGGGGCTCGAATGAACACTGAAGCTTTCTTT
TRBV5-1	TRBD2	TRBJ2-2	once	CASSPGTTNTGELFF	TGCGCCAGCAGCCCAGGGACTACGAACACCGGGGAGCTGTTTTTT
TRBV5-1	-	TRBJ2-3	once	CASSLGAGYTDTQYF	TGCGCCAGCAGCTTGGGGGCAGGGTACACAGATACGCAGTATTTT
TRBV6-5	-	TRBJ1-5	-	CASSPEGVGQPQHF	TGTGCCAGCAGCCCCGAGGGGGTTGGTCAGCCCCAGCATTTT
TRBV19	TRBD2	TRBJ2-5	-	CASRDPGLGEETQYF	TGTGCCAGTCGCGACCCGGGACTAGGCGAAGAGACCCAGTACTTC
TRBV6-2/TRBV6-3	TRBD2	TRBJ2-3	-	CASSTGGAYSTDTQYF	TGTGCCAGCAGTACCGGGGGGGCCTACAGCACAGATACGCAGTATTTT
TRBV3-1/TRBV3-2	-	TRBJ2-1	-	CASSQEIGSGGNEQFF	TGTGCCAGCAGCCAAGAGATTGGGTCTGGAGGCAATGAGCAGTTCTTC
TRBV6-2/TRBV6-3	-	TRBJ2-5	-	CASSLDPAQGETQYF	TGTGCCAGCAGCTTAGACCCCGCGCAGGGGGAGACCCAGTACTTC
TRBV11-3	TRBD1	TRBJ2-3	-	CASSSGTDMATDTQYF	TGTGCCAGCAGCTCCGGGACAGACATGGCCACAGATACGCAGTATTTT
TRBV25-1	TRBD1	TRBJ1-2	-	CASSEAGTDHGYTF	TGTGCCAGCAGTGAAGCCGGGACAGACCATGGCTACACCTTC
TRBV6-1	-	TRBJ1-1	-	CASSELQGRTEAFF	TGTGCCAGCAGTGAATTACAAGGGAGGACTGAAGCTTTCTTT
TRBV5-1	-	TRBJ2-1	-	CASSSEPGSRTGNEQFF	TGCGCCAGCAGCTCAGAGCCGGGGAGTCGGACGGGGAATGAGCAGTTCTTC
TRBV6-4	TRBD2	TRBJ2-1	few	CASSTSGGRDEQFF	TGTGCCAGCAGTACTAGCGGGGGCCGGGATGAGCAGTTCTTC
TRBV10-3	TRBD1	TRBJ2-7	-	CATRTRDSRVEQYF	TGTGCCACCCGGACCCGGGACAGTCGCGTCGAGCAGTACTTC
TRBV7-3	-	TRBJ1-2	-	CASSLTTGNYGYTF	TGTGCCAGCAGCTTAACTACAGGGAACTATGGCTACACCTTC
TRBV24-1	TRBD2	TRBJ2-2	-	CATSPQRGPNTGELFF	TGTGCCACCAGCCCCCAGCGGGGCCCAAACACCGGGGAGCTGTTTTTT
TRBV6-5	TRBD1	TRBJ1-2	-	CASSTPQGADGYTF	TGTGCCAGCAGTACGCCACAGGGGGCGGATGGCTACACCTTC
TRBV9	TRBD2	TRBJ2-1	-	CASSPGRGGDNEQFF	TGTGCCAGCAGCCCTGGGCGGGGGGGAGACAATGAGCAGTTCTTC
TRBV14	-	TRBJ1-2	-	CASSEGGYTF	TGTGCCAGCAGTGAGGGAGGCTACACCTTC
TRBV5-6	-	TRBJ1-1	-	CASSQIWRTDTEAFF	TGTGCCAGCAGCCAGATCTGGAGGACAGACACTGAAGCTTTCTTT
TRBV12-3/TRBV12-4	-	TRBJ1-5	-	CASSTGGQPQHF	TGTGCCAGCAGCACCGGGGGTCAGCCCCAGCATTTT
TRBV5-1	-	TRBJ1-1	-	CASSLQDNTEAFF	TGCGCCAGCAGCTTACAGGATAACACTGAAGCTTTCTTT
TRBV6-6	TRBD1	TRBJ1-2	-	CASSPGQGHGYTF	TGTGCCAGCAGTCCCGGACAGGGACATGGCTACACCTTC
TRBV7-3	-	TRBJ2-3	once	CASSSGPGSQAADTQYF	TGTGCCAGCAGCTCCGGTCCGGGATCCCAAGCCGCAGATACGCAGTATTTT
TRBV19	-	TRBJ1-4	-	CASSIEAQGNEKLFF	TGTGCCAGTAGTATAGAGGCACAGGGAAATGAAAAACTGTTTTTT
TRBV7-9	-	TRBJ1-1	-	CASSSSTAKAFF	TGTGCCAGCAGCTCTTCAACAGCTAAAGCTTTCTTT
TRBV5-5	-	TRBJ2-2	-	CASSFFHITDLNTGELFF	TGTGCCAGCAGCTTTTTCCATATTACAGACCTCAACACCGGGGAGCTGTTTTTT
TRBV30	TRBD1	TRBJ1-1	once	CAWMWGDRGSEAFF	TGTGCCTGGATGTGGGGGGACAGGGGCAGTGAAGCTTTCTTT
TRBV5-1	-	TRBJ1-1	-	CASSSPGGTEAFF	TGCGCCAGCAGCTCGCCGGGTGGAACTGAAGCTTTCTTT
TRBV9	TRBD1	TRBJ2-5	-	CASSGGQPQETQYF	TGTGCCAGCAGCGGGGGACAGCCCCAAGAGACCCAGTACTTC
TRBV15	TRBD1	TRBJ2-7	-	CATRGDRGPYEQYF	TGTGCCACCAGAGGGGACAGGGGCCCCTACGAGCAGTACTTC
TRBV6-6	-	TRBJ2-3	-	CASGPRAGGDTQYF	TGTGCCAGCGGGCCCCGAGCGGGCGGGGATACGCAGTATTTT
TRBV6-1	TRBD1	TRBJ1-4	-	CASSDLNRGEKLFF	TGTGCCAGCAGTGACCTAAACAGGGGGGAAAAACTGTTTTTT
TRBV5-6	-	TRBJ1-1	-	CASSLVPGAVEAFF	TGTGCCAGCAGCTTGGTGCCAGGGGCGGTTGAAGCTTTCTTT
TRBV5-1	-	TRBJ2-2	-	CASTTNTGELFF	TGCGCCAGCACCACGAACACCGGGGAGCTGTTTTTT
TRBV7-3	TRBD1	TRBJ2-2	-	CASSRGTGSGGELFF	TGTGCCAGCAGCCGCGGGACAGGGTCGGGCGGGGAGCTGTTTTTT
TRBV6-5	-	TRBJ1-5	-	CASRENQPQHF	TGTGCCAGTAGGGAGAATCAGCCCCAGCATTTT
TRBV5-4	TRBD1	TRBJ2-5	-	CASSQMTGAQETQYF	TGTGCCAGCAGCCAAATGACAGGGGCCCAAGAGACCCAGTACTTC
TRBV30	-	TRBJ1-3	once	CAWSSERGELGDTIYF	TGTGCCTGGTCGTCGGAGCGTGGGGAGCTCGGGGACACCATATATTTT
TRBV11-3	-	TRBJ2-1	-	CASSARTGYNEQFF	TGTGCCAGCAGCGCGCGGACGGGATACAATGAGCAGTTCTTC
TRBV19	TRBD1	TRBJ1-6	-	CASSIGQGASPLHF	TGTGCCAGTAGTATTGGTCAGGGGGCTTCACCCCTCCACTTT
TRBV19	TRBD1	TRBJ2-2	-	CASRKQGDTGELFF	TGTGCCAGTAGGAAACAGGGGGACACCGGGGAGCTGTTTTTT
TRBV30	-	TRBJ1-5	-	CAWQTGMDQPQHF	TGTGCCTGGCAAACAGGGATGGATCAGCCCCAGCATTTT
TRBV27	-	TRBJ1-2	-	CASSLIGEGQSPGYTF	TGTGCCAGCAGTTTAATTGGGGAGGGGCAGAGCCCTGGCTACACCTTC
TRBV7-8	TRBD1	TRBJ1-4	-	CASSPNRGVGEKLFF	TGTGCCAGCAGCCCGAACAGGGGGGTGGGTGAAAAACTGTTTTTT